These 9 T cell receptor beta chains came from one sample sequenced in a study of blood T cells in healthy people across ages (dated by TCRdb to the mid-2010s). The library was built by means of 5' RACE. The sequencer listed for this sample is Illumina HiSeq 2500. The second PCR ran for about 7 to 11 cycles and used a J-beta primer mix along with a sample-barcoded 5' primer. In TCRdb, the public reads were trimmed at Q25 with fastp and aligned with MiXCR, with productive beta chains retained. Each CDR3 protein gets just one entry, which takes the most common genes and DNA from the rows behind it. The sample table holds approximately 790,000 distinct CDR3 sequences, of which about 62% were seen once. The ten largest make up 28% of the sample. Sequenced input: blood. The receptors derive from a man between 25 and 39 years old in good health.

The V call is TRBV9, the J call TRBJ2-1, with D uncertain. The CDR3 extends over 14 amino acids. The V end was cut by 4 bases, the J end by 9 bases, with 17 bases between. Germline V gene lookup returns CDR1 SGDLS and CDR2 YYNGEE. CDR3 in DNA: TGTGCCAGCAGCCCCCGGCGCGTAGTCACTGAGCAGTTCTTC. This sequence encodes CASSPRRVVTEQFF.

This clonotype was recorded a few times. V usage is TRBV29-1 and J usage is TRBJ2-6; D uncertain. V was cut by 4 bases and J by 4 bases, with 8 bases left in between. The CDR3 is made up of 13 amino acids. Germline V gives CDR1 SQVTM, CDR2 ANQGSEA. The DNA for the CDR3 is TGCAGCGTTGTAGGTGGAGGGGCCAACGTCCTGACTTTC. Amino acid sequence: CSVVGGGANVLTF.

This chain's CDR3 is CASSDRGGDTGELFF. The DNA for the CDR3 is TGTGCCAGCTCCGACAGGGGAGGGGACACCGGGGAGCTGTTTTTT. The V and J genes are TRBV2 and TRBJ2-2, with a tentative D call TRBD1 (8 bases). The length of the CDR3 is 15 residues. The V and J ends lost 8 bases and 3 bases respectively, with 16 bases between them. Germline V CDR1 and CDR2: SNHLY, FYNNEI.

The chain uses TRBV20-1 and TRBJ2-7, with a possible D match to TRBD1 (5 bases). Trimming removed 3 bases at V and 3 bases at J, with 9 bases between. In germline, CDR1 is DFQATT, CDR2 SNEGSKA (reference sequence). The CDR3 has 12 amino acids. CDR3 DNA: TGCAGTGCTAGGGACACAGACTACGAGCAGTACTTC. Amino acids: CSARDTDYEQYF.

The CDR3 region has the DNA TGTGCCAGCAGCGCCCAAGTGGGACGAGTTGACGAGCAGTACTTC. Translating it yields CASSAQVGRVDEQYF. The chain recombines TRBV9 with TRBJ2-7, with D perhaps given as TRBD1 or TRBD2 (5 bases each). Germline V lookup: CDR1 SGDLS, CDR2 YYNGEE. Deletions cut 3 bases from V and 5 bases from J, with 18 bases between. This CDR3 is 15 amino acids long.

V and J are TRBV20-1 and TRBJ1-2; D perhaps matches TRBD1 (6 bases). Germline-derived CDR1 and CDR2 are DFQATT and SNEGSKA (reference sequence). There are 11 residues in the CDR3. CDR3 DNA sequence: TGCAGCGCACGAGGGGGAGATGGCTACACCTTC. This encodes CSARGGDGYTF.

This clonotype was recorded at least ten times. The J gene is TRBJ2-5, the V gene TRBV3-1; D not certain. This CDR3 spans 14 amino acids. Germline loops: CDR1 LGHDT, CDR2 YNNKEL (reference sequence). The V and J ends lost 0 bases and 6 bases respectively, with 11 bases between them. CDR3 amino acids: CASSQDPFGQTQYF. The CDR3 nucleotides read TGTGCCAGCAGCCAAGACCCCTTCGGGCAGACCCAGTACTTC.

In its sample, this clonotype was seen once. The rearrangement uses TRBV9 and TRBJ1-3; tentatively, D is TRBD1 (5 bases). The germline CDR1 and CDR2 sequences are SGDLS and YYNGEE. This CDR3 is 16 amino acids long. The V and J ends lost 4 bases and 0 bases respectively, with 14 bases between them. In nucleotides, the CDR3 is TGTGCCAGCAGCCCGAGGGACCCCCGCTCTGGAAACACCATATATTTT. Translation gives CASSPRDPRSGNTIYF.

The chain has TRBV27 and TRBJ1-4; the D is unclear. The V gene's germline CDR1 is MNHEY and CDR2 SMNVEV (reference sequence). This CDR3 has 14 amino acids. Trimming left V 5 bases short and J 7 bases short, with 14 bases between. The CDR3: CASSVYTMGEKLFF. CDR3 in DNA: TGTGCCAGCAGTGTATATACGATGGGTGAAAAACTGTTTTTT. Complete variable domain (other parts from reference TRBV27 and TRBJ1-4): EAQVTQNPRYLITVTGKKLTVTCSQNMNHEYMSWYRQDPGLGLRQIYYSMNVEVTDKGDVPEGYKVSRKEKRNFPLILESPSPNQTSLYFCASSVYTMGEKLFFGSGTQLSVL.